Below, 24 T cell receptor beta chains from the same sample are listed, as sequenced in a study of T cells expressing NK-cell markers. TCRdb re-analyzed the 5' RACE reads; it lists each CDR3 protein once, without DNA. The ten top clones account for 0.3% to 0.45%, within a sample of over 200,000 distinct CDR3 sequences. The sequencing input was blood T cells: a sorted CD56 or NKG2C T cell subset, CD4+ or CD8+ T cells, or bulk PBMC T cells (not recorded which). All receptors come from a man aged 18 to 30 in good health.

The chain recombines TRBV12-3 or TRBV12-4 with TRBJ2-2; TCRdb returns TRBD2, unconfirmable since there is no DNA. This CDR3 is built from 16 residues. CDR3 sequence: CASRPVGSGSNGELFF.

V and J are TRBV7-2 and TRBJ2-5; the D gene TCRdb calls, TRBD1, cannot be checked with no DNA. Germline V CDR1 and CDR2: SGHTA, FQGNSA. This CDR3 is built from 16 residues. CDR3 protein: CASTQGTGARGETQYF.

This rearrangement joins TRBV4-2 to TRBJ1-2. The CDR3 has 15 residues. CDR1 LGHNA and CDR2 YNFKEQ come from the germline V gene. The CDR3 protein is CASSRVSDGSYGYTF.

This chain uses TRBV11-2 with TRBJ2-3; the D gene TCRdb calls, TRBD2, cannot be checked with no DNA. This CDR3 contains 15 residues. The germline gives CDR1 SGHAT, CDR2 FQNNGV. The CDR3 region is CASSLRASDADTQYF.

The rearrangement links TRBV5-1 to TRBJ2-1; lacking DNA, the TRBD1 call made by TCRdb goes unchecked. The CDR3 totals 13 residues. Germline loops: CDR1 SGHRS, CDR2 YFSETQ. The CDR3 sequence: CASYTTGNNEQFF.

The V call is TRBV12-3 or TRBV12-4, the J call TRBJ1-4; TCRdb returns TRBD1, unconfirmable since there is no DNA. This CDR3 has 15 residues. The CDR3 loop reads CASSLRGPANEKLFF.

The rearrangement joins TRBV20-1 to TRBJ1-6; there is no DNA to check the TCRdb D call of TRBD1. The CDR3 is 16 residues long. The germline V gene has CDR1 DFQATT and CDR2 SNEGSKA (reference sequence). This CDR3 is CSARMQGAAYNSPLHF.

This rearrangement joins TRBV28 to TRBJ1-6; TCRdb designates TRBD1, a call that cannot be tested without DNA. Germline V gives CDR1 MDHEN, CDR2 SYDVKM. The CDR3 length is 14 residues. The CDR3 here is CASNPGTGGSPLHF.

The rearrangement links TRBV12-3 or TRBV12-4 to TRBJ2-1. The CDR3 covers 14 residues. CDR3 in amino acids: CASSTQTAYNEQFF.

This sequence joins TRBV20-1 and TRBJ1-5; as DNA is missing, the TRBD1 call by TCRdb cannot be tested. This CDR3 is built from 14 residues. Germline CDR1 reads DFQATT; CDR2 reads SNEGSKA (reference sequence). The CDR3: CSAIQGVISQPQHF.

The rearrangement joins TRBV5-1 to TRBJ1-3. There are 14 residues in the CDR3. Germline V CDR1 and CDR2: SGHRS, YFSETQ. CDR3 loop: CASSMDGSGNTIYF.

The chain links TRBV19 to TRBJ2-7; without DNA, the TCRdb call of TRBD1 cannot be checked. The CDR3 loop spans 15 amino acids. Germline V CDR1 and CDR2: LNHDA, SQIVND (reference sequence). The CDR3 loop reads CASTPGRGGTYEQYF.

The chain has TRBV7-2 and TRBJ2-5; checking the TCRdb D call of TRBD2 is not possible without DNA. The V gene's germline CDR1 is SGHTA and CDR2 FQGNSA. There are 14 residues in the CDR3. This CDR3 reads CASSLVQGPGTQYF.

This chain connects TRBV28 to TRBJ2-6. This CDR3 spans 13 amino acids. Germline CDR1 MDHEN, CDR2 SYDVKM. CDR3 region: CASTPDSAPVLTF.

The CDR3 loop reads CAWSPLAGGLLWYF. This chain uses TRBV30 with TRBJ2-3; TCRdb indicates TRBD1, and absent DNA this call remains unverified. The CDR3 is 14 amino acids. Germline V CDR1 and CDR2: GTSNPN, SVGIG (reference sequence).

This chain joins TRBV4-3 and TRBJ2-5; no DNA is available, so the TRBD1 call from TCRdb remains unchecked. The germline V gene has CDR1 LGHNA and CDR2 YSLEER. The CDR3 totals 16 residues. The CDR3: CASSPTGQGAYETQYF.

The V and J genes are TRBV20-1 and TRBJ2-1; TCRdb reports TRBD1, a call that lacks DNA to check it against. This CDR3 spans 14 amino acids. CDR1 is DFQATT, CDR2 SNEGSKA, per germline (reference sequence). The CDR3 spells CSAARDSRGGEQFF.

CDR3 amino acids: CAINGRVDYGGEQFF. The chain recombines TRBV10-3 with TRBJ2-1; the D call of TRBD2 rests on TCRdb alone, since no DNA is present to check it. CDR1 and CDR2 from the germline V gene are ENHRY and SYGVKD. This CDR3 contains 15 residues.

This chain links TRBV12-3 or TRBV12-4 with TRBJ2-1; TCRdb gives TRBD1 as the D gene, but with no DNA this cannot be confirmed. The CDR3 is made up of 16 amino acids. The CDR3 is CASSLVRASSYNEQFF.

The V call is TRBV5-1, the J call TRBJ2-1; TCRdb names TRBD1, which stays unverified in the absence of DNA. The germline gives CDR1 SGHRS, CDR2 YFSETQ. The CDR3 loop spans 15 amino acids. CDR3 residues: CASGWGTGHYNEQFF.

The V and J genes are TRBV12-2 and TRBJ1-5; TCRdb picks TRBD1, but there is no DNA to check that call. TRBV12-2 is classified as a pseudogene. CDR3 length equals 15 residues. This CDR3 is CASRLARSLYQPQHF.

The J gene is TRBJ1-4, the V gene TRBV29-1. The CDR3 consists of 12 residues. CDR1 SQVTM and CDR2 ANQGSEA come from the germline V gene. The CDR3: CSVEATNEKLFF.

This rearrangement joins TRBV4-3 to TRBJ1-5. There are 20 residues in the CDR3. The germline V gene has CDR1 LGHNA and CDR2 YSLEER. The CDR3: CASSQDLRFWGSQRNQPQHF.

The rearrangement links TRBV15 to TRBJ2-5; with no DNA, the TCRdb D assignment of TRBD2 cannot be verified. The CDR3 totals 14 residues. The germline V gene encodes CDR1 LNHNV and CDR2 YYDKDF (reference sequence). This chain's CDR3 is CATSVRLAGGTQYF.